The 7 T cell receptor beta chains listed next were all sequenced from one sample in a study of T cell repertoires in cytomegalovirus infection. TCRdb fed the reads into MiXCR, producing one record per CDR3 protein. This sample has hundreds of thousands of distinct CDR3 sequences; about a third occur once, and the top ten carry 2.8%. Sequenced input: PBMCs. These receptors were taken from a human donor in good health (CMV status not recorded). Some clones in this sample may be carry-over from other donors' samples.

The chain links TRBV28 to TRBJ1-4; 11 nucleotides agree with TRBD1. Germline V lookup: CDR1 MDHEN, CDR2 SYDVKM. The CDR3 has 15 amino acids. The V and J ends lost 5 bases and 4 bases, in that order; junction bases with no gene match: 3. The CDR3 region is CASSRGTGGNEKLFF. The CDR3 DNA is TGTGCCAGCAGTCGAGGGACAGGGGGTAATGAAAAACTGTTTTTT.

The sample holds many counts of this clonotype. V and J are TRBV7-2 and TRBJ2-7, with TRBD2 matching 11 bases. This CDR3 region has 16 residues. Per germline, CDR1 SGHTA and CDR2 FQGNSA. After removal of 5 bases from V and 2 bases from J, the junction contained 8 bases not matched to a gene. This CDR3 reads CASSPGGSGRAYEQYF. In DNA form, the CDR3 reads TGTGCCAGCAGCCCCGGGGGTAGCGGGAGGGCCTACGAGCAGTACTTC.

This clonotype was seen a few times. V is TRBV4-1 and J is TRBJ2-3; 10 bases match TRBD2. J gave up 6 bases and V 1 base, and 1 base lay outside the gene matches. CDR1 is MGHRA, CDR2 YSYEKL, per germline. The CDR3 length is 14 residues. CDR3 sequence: CASSQGAGGDTQYF. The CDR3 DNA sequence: TGCGCCAGCAGCCAAGGAGCGGGGGGGGATACGCAGTATTTT.

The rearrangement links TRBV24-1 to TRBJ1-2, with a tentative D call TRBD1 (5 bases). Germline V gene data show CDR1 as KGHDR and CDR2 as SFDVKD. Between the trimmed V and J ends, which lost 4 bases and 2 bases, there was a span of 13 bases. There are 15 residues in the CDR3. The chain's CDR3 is CATSDPQGANYGYTF. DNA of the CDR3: TGTGCCACCAGTGACCCTCAGGGCGCCAACTATGGCTACACCTTC.

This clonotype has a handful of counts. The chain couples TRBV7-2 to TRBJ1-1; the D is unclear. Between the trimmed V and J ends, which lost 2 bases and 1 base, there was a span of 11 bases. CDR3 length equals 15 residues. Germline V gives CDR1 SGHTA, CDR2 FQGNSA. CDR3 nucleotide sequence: TGTGCCAGCAGCTTACAGCGCCCATCGAACACTGAAGCTTTCTTT. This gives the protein CASSLQRPSNTEAFF.

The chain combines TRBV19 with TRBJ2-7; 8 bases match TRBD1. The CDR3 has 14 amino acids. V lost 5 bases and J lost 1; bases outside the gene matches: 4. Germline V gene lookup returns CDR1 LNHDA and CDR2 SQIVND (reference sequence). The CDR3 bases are TGTGCCAGTAGTCGGGGACAGGCTTCCTACGAGCAGTACTTC. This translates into CASSRGQASYEQYF.

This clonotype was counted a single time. In DNA, the CDR3 is TGTGCCAGCAGTACGGAGAATCAGCCCCAGCATTTT. Translated, it gives CASSTENQPQHF. The chain is built from TRBV12-3 or TRBV12-4 and TRBJ1-5; D call uncertain. Deletions cut 5 bases from V and 4 bases from J, with 6 bases between. The CDR3 consists of 12 residues.